This T cell receptor beta chain derives from a study of blood T cells in healthy people across ages (dated by TCRdb to 2015 to 2017). Turning to the overall study: In model experiments, template switching captured about one uniquely barcoded TCR beta cDNA molecule for every two T cells. Age-related changes in TCR beta repertoire diversity were measured in the study by deep sequencing normalized with unique cDNA molecular identifiers. Donors were grouped into four age groups: young (average roughly 16 years), middle-aged (about 40), aged (about 60) and long-lived (82). To avoid experimental bias, donors of different ages were spread randomly across the sequencing lanes. For two donors (one aged 18 to 30 and one aged 80 or older), the study analyzed two additional independent replicas of 1 million unique cDNA reads from the same blood draw.

Donors were 39 systemically healthy Caucasian individuals from Russia aged 6 to 90 years. About 10 milliliters of peripheral blood were collected from each donor into EDTA-treated Vacutainer tubes. Ficoll-Paque density-gradient centrifugation was used to isolate PBMCs, with at least 7 million obtained per sample. Total RNA was extracted from PBMCs with Trizol reagent, with at least 6 micrograms obtained per sample. For every donor, an aliquot of PBMCs went through flow cytometry to measure the percentages of naive CD45RAhigh/CD27high T cells. The library was prepared using 5' RACE. Sequenced on an Illumina HiSeq 2500. A second about 6 to 11 cycle PCR used a sample-barcoded 5' primer and a J-beta primer mix. A template-switch 5' adaptor carrying 12 random nucleotides introduced a unique molecular identifier onto each TCR beta cDNA molecule. At least 3 million CDR3-containing paired-end reads were obtained from each sample. First-strand cDNA was synthesized from all RNA with the Mint cDNA synthesis kit, primed by a TRBC-specific oligonucleotide. Following uracil-DNA glycosylase treatment, a first 18-cycle PCR with universal primers M1SS and BC2_uni_R was performed on all cDNA. The study's own analysis went as follows. Normalization of each sample was performed by random selection of 1 million high-quality reads, each carrying a distinct molecular identifier. Instead of being binned into consensus sequences, reads with shared molecular identifiers were discarded. MiTCR, set to a Q25 quality threshold and the strictest error-elimination algorithm, was used for CDR3 identification, clonotype clustering and error correction. A nonparametric unseen species model using Euler transformation provided a lower-bound estimate of total TCR beta diversity. TCRdb applied fastp at Q25 and MiXCR to the public reads, then kept only in-frame beta chains. Under each unique CDR3 protein, matching rows form one entry showing the most common genes and DNA. The V and J calls here are based on TCRdb, not the publication. For this sample there are fewer than 800,000 distinct CDR3 sequences; less than 40% appear just once. The ten top clones hold approximately 15% of the sample.

The CDR3 numbers 11 residues from cysteine through phenylalanine. The CDR3 DNA has 33 bases and is translated from base 1. The trim is 6 bases for V and 6 bases for J, with a gap of 8 bases between the germline ends. In the germline V gene, CDR1 corresponds to SGDLS and CDR2 to YYNGEE. This clonotype occurred many times. It lacks a known antigen. No base quality information exists; no much larger clone differs at one position. Points the paper makes about the study in general: A strong correlation was found between observed TCR beta diversity and the percentage of naive T cells measured by flow cytometry. Since profiling was done on bulk unsorted PBMCs, naive and antigen-experienced compartments could not be conclusively compared. As age increased, observed TCR beta diversity per million T cells dropped in a roughly linear way, and a significant reduction was already evident by age about 36. Donor CMV infection status was unknown, potentially confounding age-related changes in expanded clonotypes. Estimates of total diversity from one million sequenced T cells were regarded as lower bounds and underestimates. Compared with the aged group, the long-lived group had more naive CD4+ T cells, fewer expanded clones and increased TCR diversity, a pattern suggesting age selection.

The chain was built from TRBV9 and TRBJ2-3; no D gene call is confident. The sequence came from a woman older than 75 in good health. Donor details come from another sample of the same person, matched by shared clones. Sequencing was performed on blood. CDR3 reads: CASTDTDTQYF. The DNA sequence is as follows: TGTGCCAGCACCGACACGGATACGCAGTATTTT.